These 11 T cell receptor beta chains came from one sample sequenced in a study of T cell responses to AZD1222 COVID-19 vaccine listed by TCRdb under 2021. Preparation of the library involved the immunoSEQ multiplex PCR assay. Imported from immuneACCESS, the table was reduced by TCRdb to in-frame sequences with V and J called. These copies leave out some clones; in studies compared against another copy, an unresolved V gene accounts for under half, and the cause of the remainder is not known. The sample contains over 150,000 clones, just over 90% of them found a single time. Around 4.6% of the sample is in the top ten clones. The label giving this sample's time point can be read as: baseline before first vaccination. What the treatment or condition label conveys for this sample: meningococcal conjugate vaccine given as trial control. This specimen consisted of peripheral blood, obtained on day 0 of MenACWY control vaccination. All receptors derive from an adult in good health.

This chain links TRBV5-6 with TRBJ1-3; TRBD1 might be the D (5 bases). The germline V gene encodes CDR1 SGHDT and CDR2 YYEEEE. Trimming took off 4 bases at V and 0 bases at J, with 14 bases between the two ends. The CDR3 has 16 residues. The CDR3 region has the DNA TGTGCCAGCAGCCCCGGGACCGCGAGCTCTGGAAACACCATATATTTT. It translates to CASSPGTASSGNTIYF.

The chain has TRBV3-1 (or the pseudogene TRBV3-2) and TRBJ2-1; 11 bases fit TRBD2. Germline trimming cut 4 bases from V and 9 bases from J; bases unmatched to any gene: 5. Germline lookup yields CDR1 LGHDT and CDR2 YNNKEL (reference sequence). This CDR3 is built from 14 residues. The chain's CDR3 is CASSRQTSGIEQFF. CDR3 nucleotide sequence: TGTGCCAGCAGCCGACAGACTAGCGGGATTGAGCAGTTCTTC.

The chain recombines TRBV10-3 with TRBJ1-2; D may be TRBD1 (5 bases). V was clipped by 10 bases and J by 2 bases, with 14 bases between them. Germline V CDR1 and CDR2: ENHRY, SYGVKD. This CDR3 region has 13 residues. DNA of the CDR3: TGTGCCACCCGGGACGGCCTAAACTATGGCTACACCTTC. Translated: CATRDGLNYGYTF.

The chain combines TRBV9 with TRBJ2-3; tentative D call: TRBD2 (5 bases). V shed 2 bases and J shed 3 bases, with 22 bases lying between them. This CDR3 is built from 18 residues. The V gene's germline CDR1 is SGDLS and CDR2 YYNGEE. For the CDR3, the DNA is TGTGCCAGCAGCGTGGACCCCTTCGGGAATGGAGAAACAGATACGCAGTATTTT. Translation: CASSVDPFGNGETDTQYF. Filled out from reference TRBV9 and TRBJ2-3, the complete variable domain reads DSGVTQTPKHLITATGQRVTLRCSPRSGDLSVYWYQQSLDQGLQFLIQYYNGEERAKGNILERFSAQQFPDLHSELNLSSLELGDSALYFCASSVDPFGNGETDTQYFGPGTRLTVL.

The chain has TRBV7-8 and TRBJ2-7; tentative D call: TRBD2 (5 bases). The germline V gene has CDR1 SGHVS and CDR2 FQNEAQ. This CDR3 has 15 residues. Trimming cost V 1 base and J 7 bases, with 17 bases left between them. The CDR3 protein is CASSLGVRETEEQYF. In nucleotides, the CDR3 is TGTGCCAGCAGCTTAGGGGTTCGGGAAACAGAAGAGCAGTACTTC.

This clone was detected once. Other DNA sequences of this sample code for an identical CDR3. The V and J genes are TRBV12-3 or TRBV12-4 and TRBJ1-2; maybe TRBD1 (5 bases). This CDR3 comprises 12 residues. V lost 4 bases to trimming and J lost 4 bases, with 7 bases between them. CDR3 residues: CASSSGLYGYTF. The CDR3 DNA reads as TGTGCCAGCAGTTCGGGACTCTATGGCTACACCTTC.

The chain couples TRBV27 to TRBJ2-2; tentative D call: TRBD1 (6 bases). Germline CDR1 is MNHEY and CDR2 is SMNVEV (reference sequence). Between the trimmed V and J ends, which lost 8 bases and 7 bases, there was a span of 14 bases. The CDR3 has 13 residues. The DNA for the CDR3 is TGTGCCAGCGGGCACAGGGACATCGGGGAGCTGTTTTTT. Translating gives CASGHRDIGELFF.

The chain carries TRBV2 and TRBJ1-2, with unresolved D. The CDR3 covers 16 residues. CDR1 SNHLY and CDR2 FYNNEI come from the germline V gene. Trimming left V 5 bases short and J 5 bases short, with 21 bases between. As DNA, the CDR3 is TGTGCCAGCAGTAGTACCCGGGCCTCCATTCGATATGGCTACACCTTC. Translating it yields CASSSTRASIRYGYTF.

This clone was seen a few times. The J gene is TRBJ1-1, the V gene TRBV7-2, with a weak D call TRBD1 (5 bases). Trimming stripped 5 bases from V and 5 bases from J, with 18 bases between. This CDR3 is built from 15 residues. The germline V gene encodes CDR1 SGHTA and CDR2 FQGNSA. The CDR3 is CASSPGDPGRTEAFF. The CDR3 coding sequence is TGTGCCAGCAGCCCGGGGGACCCGGGGAGGACTGAAGCTTTCTTT.

This chain joins TRBV18 and TRBJ1-4; weak D call: TRBD1 (5 bases). Germline V gene data show CDR1 as KGHSH and CDR2 as LQKENI. The CDR3 has 14 amino acids. The V end was cut by 3 bases, the J end by 1 base, with 6 bases between. In DNA, the CDR3 is TGTGCCAGCTCACCTAGGGGAACTAATGAAAAACTGTTTTTT. Translation: CASSPRGTNEKLFF.

This chain uses TRBV30 with TRBJ1-1; D is undetermined. CDR1 and CDR2 from the germline V gene are GTSNPN and SVGIG (reference sequence). This CDR3 comprises 10 residues. The V gene lost 8 bases and the J gene lost 1 base, with 5 bases spanning the gap. The CDR3: CALTNTEAFF. The CDR3 DNA reads as TGTGCCCTTACGAACACTGAAGCTTTCTTT. Complete variable domain (other parts from reference TRBV30 and TRBJ1-1): SQTIHQWPATLVQPVGSPLSLECTVEGTSNPNLYWYRQAAGRGLQLLFYSVGIGQISSEVPQNLSASRPQDRQFILSSKKLLLSDSGFYLCALTNTEAFFGQGTRLTVV.